This T cell receptor beta chain was identified during a study of cytomegalovirus exposure and HLA in healthy donors. About this clone: Its antigen is undetermined.

Findings of the study overall: The study labeled approximately 150 TCR beta chains cytomegalovirus-associated. It was reported that TCR beta sequences correctly inferred the HLA-A and HLA-B alleles for most subjects. In a later analysis, HLA-associated beta chains showed higher expansion and lower generation probabilities than comparable chains. Whilst most TCR sequences proved rare, a subset of public TCRs occurred across many donors.

The CDR3 is 13 amino acids. Germline assignment: CDR1 SNHLY and CDR2 FYNNEI. In the PCR, 60 Vbeta and 13 Jbeta primers were used. Libraries were prepared by immunoSEQ multiplex PCR; TCRdb keeps only in-frame clonotypes and omits some of them. The repertoire holds about 150,000 clones, with about 82% as singletons. The sample was PBMCs. The V and J genes are TRBV2 and TRBJ2-5; maybe TRBD2 (5 bases). The last part of the DNA fits TRBJ2-7 better; the J call may be wrong. The source is a middle-aged woman in good health and CMV-seropositive. CDR3 sequence: CASLEKRDYEQYF. CDR3 nucleotide sequence: TGTGCCAGCCTAGAAAAGAGGGACTACGAGCAGTACTTC.